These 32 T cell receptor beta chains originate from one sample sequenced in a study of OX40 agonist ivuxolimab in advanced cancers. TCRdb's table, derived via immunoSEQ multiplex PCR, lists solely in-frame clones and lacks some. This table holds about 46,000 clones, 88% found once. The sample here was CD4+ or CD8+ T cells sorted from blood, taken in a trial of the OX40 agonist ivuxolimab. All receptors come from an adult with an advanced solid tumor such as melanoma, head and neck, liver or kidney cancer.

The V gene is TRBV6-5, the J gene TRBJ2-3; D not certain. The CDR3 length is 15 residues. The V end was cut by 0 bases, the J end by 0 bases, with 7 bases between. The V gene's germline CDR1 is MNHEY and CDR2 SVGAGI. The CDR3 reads CASSYSGDSTDTQYF. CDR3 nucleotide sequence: TGTGCCAGCAGTTACTCTGGCGACAGCACAGATACGCAGTATTTT.

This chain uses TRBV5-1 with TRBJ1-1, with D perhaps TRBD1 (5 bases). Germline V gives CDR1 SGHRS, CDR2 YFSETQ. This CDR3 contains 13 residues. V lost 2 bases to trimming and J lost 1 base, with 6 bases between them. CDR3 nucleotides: TGCGCCAGCAGCTTAACAGGGAACACTGAAGCTTTCTTT. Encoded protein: CASSLTGNTEAFF.

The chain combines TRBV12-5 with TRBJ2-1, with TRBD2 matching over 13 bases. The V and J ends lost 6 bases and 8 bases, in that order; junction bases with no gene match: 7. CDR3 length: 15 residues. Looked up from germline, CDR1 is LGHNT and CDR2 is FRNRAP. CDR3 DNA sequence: TGTGCTAGTGGACTAGCGGGAGGGCCACTCTATGAGCAGTTCTTC. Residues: CASGLAGGPLYEQFF.

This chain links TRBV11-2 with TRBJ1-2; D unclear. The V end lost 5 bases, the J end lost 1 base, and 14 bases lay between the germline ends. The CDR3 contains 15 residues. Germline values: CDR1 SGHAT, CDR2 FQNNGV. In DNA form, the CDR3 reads TGTGCCAGCAGCCGGAGAGAGGATAATAACTATGGCTACACCTTC. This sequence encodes CASSRREDNNYGYTF.

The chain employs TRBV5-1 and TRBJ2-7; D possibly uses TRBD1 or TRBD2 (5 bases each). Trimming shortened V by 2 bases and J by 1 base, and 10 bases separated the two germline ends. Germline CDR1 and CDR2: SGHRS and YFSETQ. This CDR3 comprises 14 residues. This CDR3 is CASSFGTQSYEQYF. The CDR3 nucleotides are TGCGCCAGCAGCTTCGGGACGCAATCCTACGAGCAGTACTTC.

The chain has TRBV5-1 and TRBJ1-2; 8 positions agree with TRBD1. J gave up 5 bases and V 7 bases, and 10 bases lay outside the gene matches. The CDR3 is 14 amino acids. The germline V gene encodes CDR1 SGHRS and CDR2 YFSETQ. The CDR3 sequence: CASGAGQALYGYTF. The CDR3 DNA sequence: TGCGCCAGCGGCGCGGGACAGGCCCTTTATGGCTACACCTTC.

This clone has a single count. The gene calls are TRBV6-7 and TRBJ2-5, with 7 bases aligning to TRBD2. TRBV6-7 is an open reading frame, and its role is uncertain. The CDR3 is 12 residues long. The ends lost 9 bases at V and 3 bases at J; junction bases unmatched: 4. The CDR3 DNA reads TGTGCCAGACAGCTAGCGGAAGAGACCCAGTACTTC. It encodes CARQLAEETQYF.

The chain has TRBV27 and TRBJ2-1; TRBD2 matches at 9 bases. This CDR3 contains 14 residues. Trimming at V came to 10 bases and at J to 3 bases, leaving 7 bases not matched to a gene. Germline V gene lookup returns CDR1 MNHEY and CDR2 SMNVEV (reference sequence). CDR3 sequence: CATAPSGIYNEQFF. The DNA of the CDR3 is TGTGCCACGGCTCCTAGCGGGATCTACAATGAGCAGTTCTTC.

The CDR3 sequence is CASSRSGTGAYEQYF. The CDR3 DNA reads as TGTGCCAGTAGTCGATCCGGGACAGGGGCCTACGAGCAGTACTTC. The chain recombines TRBV19 with TRBJ2-7, with 10 bases matching TRBD1. Trimming at V came to 5 bases and at J to 2 bases, leaving 6 bases not matched to a gene. CDR1 and CDR2 (germline): LNHDA, SQIVND (reference sequence). The CDR3 covers 15 residues.

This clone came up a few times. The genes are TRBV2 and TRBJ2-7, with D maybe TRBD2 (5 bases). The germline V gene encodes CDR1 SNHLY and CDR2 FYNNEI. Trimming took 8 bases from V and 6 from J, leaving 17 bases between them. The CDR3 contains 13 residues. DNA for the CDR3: TGTGCCAGCCTAGGAGGACGGTCCCTCGAGCAGTACTTC. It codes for CASLGGRSLEQYF.

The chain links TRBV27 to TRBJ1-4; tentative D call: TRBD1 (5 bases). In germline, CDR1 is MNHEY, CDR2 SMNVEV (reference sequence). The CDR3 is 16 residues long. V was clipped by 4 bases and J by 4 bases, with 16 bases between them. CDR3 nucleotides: TGTGCCAGCAGTTCTATAGGGGCAGAGAGTAATGAAAAACTGTTTTTT. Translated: CASSSIGAESNEKLFF.

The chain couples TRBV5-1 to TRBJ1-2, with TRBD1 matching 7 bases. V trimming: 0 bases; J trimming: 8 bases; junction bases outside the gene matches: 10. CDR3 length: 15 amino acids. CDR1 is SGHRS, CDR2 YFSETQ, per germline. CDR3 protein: CASSLDPGQLGGYTF. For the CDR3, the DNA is TGCGCCAGCAGCTTGGACCCGGGACAGTTAGGAGGCTACACCTTC. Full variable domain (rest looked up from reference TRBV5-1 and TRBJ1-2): KAGVTQTPRYLIKTRGQQVTLSCSPISGHRSVSWYQQTPGQGLQFLFEYFSETQRNKGNFPGRFSGRQFSNSRSEMNVSTLELGDSALYLCASSLDPGQLGGYTFGSGTRLTVV.

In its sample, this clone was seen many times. The CDR3 DNA is TGCGCCAGCACCCAGGACAGGGCGGCCTATGGCTACACCTTC. This encodes CASTQDRAAYGYTF. This chain links TRBV5-1 with TRBJ1-2; 8 nucleotides agree with TRBD1. Trimming took 6 bases from V and 4 from J; bases not matched to a gene: 8. The V gene's germline CDR1 is SGHRS and CDR2 YFSETQ. The CDR3 length is 14 residues.

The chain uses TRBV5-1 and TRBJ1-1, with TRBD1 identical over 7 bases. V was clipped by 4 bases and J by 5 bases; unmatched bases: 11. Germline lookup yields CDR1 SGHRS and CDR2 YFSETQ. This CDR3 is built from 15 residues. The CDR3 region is CASSAGPTGLTEAFF. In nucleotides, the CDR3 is TGCGCCAGCAGCGCCGGACCGACAGGGTTGACTGAAGCTTTCTTT.

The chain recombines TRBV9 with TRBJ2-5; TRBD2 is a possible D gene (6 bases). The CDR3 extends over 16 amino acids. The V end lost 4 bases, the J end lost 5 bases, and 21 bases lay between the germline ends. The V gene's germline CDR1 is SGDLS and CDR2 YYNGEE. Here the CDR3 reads CASSPGGLLFGETQYF. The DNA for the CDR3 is TGTGCCAGCAGCCCCGGGGGACTCCTCTTCGGGGAGACCCAGTACTTC.

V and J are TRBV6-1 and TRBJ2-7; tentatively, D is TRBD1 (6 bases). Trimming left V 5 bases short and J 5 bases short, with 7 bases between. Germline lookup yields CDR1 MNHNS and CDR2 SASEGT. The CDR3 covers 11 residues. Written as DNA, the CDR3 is TGTGCCAGCAGTTACAGGGACGAGCAGTACTTC. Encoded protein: CASSYRDEQYF.

The DNA for the CDR3 is TGTGCCAGCAGTTTTTTACCCACAGATACGCAGTATTTT. This codes for CASSFLPTDTQYF. The chain recombines TRBV27 with TRBJ2-3; D gene unclear. The CDR3 runs to 13 residues. In germline, CDR1 is MNHEY, CDR2 SMNVEV (reference sequence). The ends were cut back, 3 bases at V and 2 bases at J, with 6 bases in the middle.

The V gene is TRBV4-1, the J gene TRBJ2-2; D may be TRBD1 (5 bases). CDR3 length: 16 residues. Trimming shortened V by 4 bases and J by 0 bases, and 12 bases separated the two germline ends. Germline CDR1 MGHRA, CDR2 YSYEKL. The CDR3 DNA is TGCGCCAGCAGCCGGACACAGGATTCGAACACCGGGGAGCTGTTTTTT. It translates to CASSRTQDSNTGELFF.

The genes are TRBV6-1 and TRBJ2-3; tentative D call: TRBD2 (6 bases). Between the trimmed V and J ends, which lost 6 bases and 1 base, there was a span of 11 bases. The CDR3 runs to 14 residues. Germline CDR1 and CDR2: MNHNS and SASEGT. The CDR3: CASSVGGGTDTQYF. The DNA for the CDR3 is TGTGCCAGCAGCGTCGGCGGGGGCACAGATACGCAGTATTTT.

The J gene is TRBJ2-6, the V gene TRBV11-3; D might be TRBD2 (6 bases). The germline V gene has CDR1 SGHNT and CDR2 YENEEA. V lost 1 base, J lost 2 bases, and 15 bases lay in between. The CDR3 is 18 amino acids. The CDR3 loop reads CASSLGDWRETGANVLTF. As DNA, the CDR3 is TGTGCCAGCAGCTTAGGCGATTGGAGGGAAACTGGGGCCAACGTCCTGACTTTC. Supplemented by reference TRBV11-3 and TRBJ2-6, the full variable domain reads EAGVVQSPRYKIIEKKQPVAFWCNPISGHNTLYWYLQNLGQGPELLIRYENEEAVDDSQLPKDRFSAERLKGVDSTLKIQPAELGDSAVYLCASSLGDWRETGANVLTFGAGSRLTVL.

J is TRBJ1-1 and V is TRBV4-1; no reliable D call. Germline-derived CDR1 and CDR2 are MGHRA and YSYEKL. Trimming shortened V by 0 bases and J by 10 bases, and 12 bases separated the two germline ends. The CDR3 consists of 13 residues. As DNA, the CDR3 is TGCGCCAGCAGCCAAGATGAAGGGTGGGGAGCTTTCTTT. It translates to CASSQDEGWGAFF.

CDR3 protein: CASSAYSGYGNTIYF. CDR3 in DNA: TGTGCCAGCAGTGCATATTCAGGGTACGGAAACACCATATATTTT. The J gene is TRBJ1-3, the V gene TRBV6-1; weak D call: TRBD1 (5 bases). The CDR3 covers 15 residues. V was shortened by 4 bases and J by 4 bases, with 14 bases between the two germline ends. In germline, CDR1 is MNHNS, CDR2 SASEGT.

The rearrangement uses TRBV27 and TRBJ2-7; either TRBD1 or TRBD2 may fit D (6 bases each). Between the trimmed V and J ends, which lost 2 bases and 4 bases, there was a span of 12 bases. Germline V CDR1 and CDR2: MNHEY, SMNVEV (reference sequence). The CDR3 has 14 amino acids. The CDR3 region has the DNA TGTGCCAGCAGTTTAGGGGGGCGCAGGTACGAGCAGTACTTC. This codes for CASSLGGRRYEQYF.

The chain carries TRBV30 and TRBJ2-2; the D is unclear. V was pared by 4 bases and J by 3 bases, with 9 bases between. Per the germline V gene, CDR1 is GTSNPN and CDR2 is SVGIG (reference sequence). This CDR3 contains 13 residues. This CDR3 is CAWTRFDTGELFF. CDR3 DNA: TGTGCCTGGACCAGATTCGACACCGGGGAGCTGTTTTTT.

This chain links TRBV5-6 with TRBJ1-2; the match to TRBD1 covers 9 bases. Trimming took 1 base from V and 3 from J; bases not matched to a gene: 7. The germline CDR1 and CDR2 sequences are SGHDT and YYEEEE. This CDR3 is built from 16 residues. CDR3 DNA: TGTGCCAGCAGCTTGACGACAGGGGGGGTTTACTATGGCTACACCTTC. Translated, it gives CASSLTTGGVYYGYTF.

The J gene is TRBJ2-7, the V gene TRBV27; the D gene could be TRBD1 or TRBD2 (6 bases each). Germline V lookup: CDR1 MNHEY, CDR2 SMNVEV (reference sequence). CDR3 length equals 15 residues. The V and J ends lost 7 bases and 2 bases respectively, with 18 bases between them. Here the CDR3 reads CASKGDREFAYEQYF. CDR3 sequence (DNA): TGTGCCAGCAAGGGGGACCGGGAGTTCGCCTACGAGCAGTACTTC.

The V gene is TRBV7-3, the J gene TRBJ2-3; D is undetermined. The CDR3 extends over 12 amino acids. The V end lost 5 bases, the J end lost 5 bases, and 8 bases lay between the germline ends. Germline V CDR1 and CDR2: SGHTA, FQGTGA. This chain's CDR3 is CASSPNGDTQYF. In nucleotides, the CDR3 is TGTGCCAGCAGCCCCAACGGAGATACGCAGTATTTT.

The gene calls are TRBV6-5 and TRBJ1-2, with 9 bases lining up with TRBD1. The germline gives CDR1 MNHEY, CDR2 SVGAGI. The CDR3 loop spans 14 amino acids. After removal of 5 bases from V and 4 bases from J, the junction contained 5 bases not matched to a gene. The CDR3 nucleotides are TGTGCCAGCAGTCCTCGGACAGGGGCCTATGGCTACACCTTC. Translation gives CASSPRTGAYGYTF.

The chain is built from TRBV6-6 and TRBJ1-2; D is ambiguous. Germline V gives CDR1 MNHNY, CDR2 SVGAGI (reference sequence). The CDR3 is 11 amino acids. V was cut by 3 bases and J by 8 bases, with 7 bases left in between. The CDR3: CASSYGQGYTF. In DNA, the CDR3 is TGTGCCAGCAGTTATGGCCAGGGCTACACCTTC.

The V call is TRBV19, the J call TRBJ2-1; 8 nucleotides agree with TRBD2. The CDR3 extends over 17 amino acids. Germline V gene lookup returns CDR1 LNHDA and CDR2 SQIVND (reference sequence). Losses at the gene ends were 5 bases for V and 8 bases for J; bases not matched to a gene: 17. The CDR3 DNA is TGTGCCAGTAGTCATCGCGCACCGGGACTAGTGCCGGATGAGCAGTTCTTC. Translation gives CASSHRAPGLVPDEQFF.

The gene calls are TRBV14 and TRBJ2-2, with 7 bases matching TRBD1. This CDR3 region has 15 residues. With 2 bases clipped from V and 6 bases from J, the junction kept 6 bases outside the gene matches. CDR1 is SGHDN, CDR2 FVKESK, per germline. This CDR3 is CASSQKYTGAGELFF. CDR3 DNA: TGTGCCAGCAGCCAAAAGTACACAGGGGCCGGGGAGCTGTTTTTT.

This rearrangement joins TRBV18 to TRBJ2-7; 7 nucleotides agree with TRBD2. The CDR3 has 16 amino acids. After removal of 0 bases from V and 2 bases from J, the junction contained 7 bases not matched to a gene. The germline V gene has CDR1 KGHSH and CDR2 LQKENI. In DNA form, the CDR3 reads TGTGCCAGCTCACCACCGGGCAGGGAGGGAGCCTACGAGCAGTACTTC. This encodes CASSPPGREGAYEQYF.